Listed below are T cell receptor beta chains from one sample, sequenced in a study of cytomegalovirus exposure and HLA in healthy donors. The data were produced by immunoSEQ multiplex PCR, yet TCRdb's version contains in-frame clones alone and is incomplete. The sample has about 140,000 clones, approximately 80% seen once. The material sequenced was PBMCs. These receptors were taken from a man aged 50 to 59 in good health and CMV-seronegative. The CDR3 runs from the conserved cysteine through the conserved F or W. The D gene is left open where the match is weak. A row's size may be missing; if present it is once, few, many or a size class.

TRBJ2-6 NA TRBV18 16 NA CASSPTPVPGANVLTF TGTGCCAGCTCACCTACTCCGGTGCCTGGGGCCAACGTCCTGACTTTC
TRBJ2-7 few TRBV7-9 14 TRBD1 CASSPTGDFYEQYF TGTGCCAGCAGCCCGACAGGGGACTTTTACGAGCAGTACTTC
TRBJ2-3 NA TRBV11-2 18 TRBD2 CASSPGTSGASRTDTQYF TGTGCCAGCAGCCCCGGGACTAGCGGGGCGTCCCGCACAGATACGCAGTATTTT
TRBJ2-7 NA TRBV7-2 14 NA CASSLGPETYEQYF TGTGCCAGCAGCTTAGGTCCAGAAACCTACGAGCAGTACTTC
TRBJ1-3 NA TRBV7-2 13 NA CASSLRGTNTIYF TGTGCCAGCAGCTTAAGGGGGACGAACACCATATATTTT
TRBJ2-5 once TRBV5-4 14 NA CASSLAGDQETQYF TGTGCCAGCAGCTTGGCCGGGGACCAAGAGACCCAGTACTTC
TRBJ2-7 NA TRBV28 14 TRBD1 CASTPTGGTYEQYF TGTGCCAGCACTCCGACAGGGGGAACCTACGAGCAGTACTTC
TRBJ1-1 once TRBV5-1 14 NA CASSLTGMNTEAFF TGCGCCAGCAGCTTGACGGGGATGAACACTGAAGCTTTCTTT
TRBJ2-7 NA TRBV28 15 TRBD1 CASSLGGQGANEQYF TGTGCCAGCAGTTTAGGGGGACAGGGGGCCAACGAGCAGTACTTC
TRBJ2-3 NA TRBV7-8 16 NA CASSLAGAVSTDTQYF TGTGCCAGCAGCTTAGCGGGGGCGGTCAGCACAGATACGCAGTATTTT
TRBJ1-1 NA TRBV2 17 TRBD1 CASSSGEGRGFGTEAFF TGTGCCAGCAGTTCAGGAGAGGGCAGGGGGTTTGGCACTGAAGCTTTCTTT
TRBJ1-5 once TRBV19 13 NA CASSRQANQPQHF TGTGCCAGTAGCAGACAGGCCAATCAGCCCCAGCATTTT
TRBJ2-1 once TRBV5-1 15 NA CASSLALASYNEQFF TGCGCCAGCAGCTTGGCCCTAGCGTCCTACAATGAGCAGTTCTTC
TRBJ1-2 NA TRBV2 14 TRBD1 CASSDRDRGPGYTF TGTGCCAGCAGTGATCGGGACAGGGGTCCTGGCTACACCTTC
TRBJ2-2 NA TRBV5-1 17 NA CASSFRGADRNTGELFF TGCGCCAGCAGCTTCCGGGGAGCGGACCGGAACACCGGGGAGCTGTTTTTT
TRBJ2-3 few TRBV19 13 NA CASEAGSTDTQYF TGTGCCAGTGAGGCGGGAAGCACAGATACGCAGTATTTT
TRBJ1-2 NA TRBV11-2 14 TRBD1 CASSLSRGDYGYTF TGTGCCAGCAGCTTAAGCAGGGGGGACTATGGCTACACCTTC
TRBJ1-1 NA TRBV28 16 NA CASSPSDRSMSTEAFF TGTGCCAGCAGCCCTTCGGACAGATCCATGTCGACTGAAGCTTTCTTT
TRBJ1-5 few TRBV27 13 TRBD1 CASRGQGNQPQHF TGTGCCAGCCGAGGACAGGGCAATCAGCCCCAGCATTTT
TRBJ2-1 once TRBV7-2 15 TRBD2 CASTEPGAGGNEQFF TGTGCCAGCACCGAGCCGGGGGCGGGAGGGAATGAGCAGTTCTTC
TRBJ2-2 few TRBV7-7 14 TRBD1 CASSSGQGTGELFF TGTGCCAGCAGCTCGGGACAGGGCACCGGGGAGCTGTTTTTT
TRBJ2-3 NA TRBV9 14 NA CASSVVGVPDTQYF TGTGCCAGCAGCGTAGTTGGAGTCCCAGATACGCAGTATTTT
TRBJ2-7 NA TRBV11-2 12 TRBD2 CASSTLAREQYF TGTGCCAGCAGCACACTAGCGAGGGAGCAGTACTTC
TRBJ2-5 NA TRBV5-4 14 NA CASSPTTDKETQYF TGTGCCAGCAGTCCCACGACTGATAAAGAGACCCAGTACTTC
TRBJ2-2 NA TRBV7-3 16 TRBD2 CASSLTGAGRTGELFF TGTGCCAGCAGCTTAACGGGAGCGGGACGGACCGGGGAGCTGTTTTTT
TRBJ1-4 NA TRBV19 15 NA CASSPRELSYEKLFF TGTGCCAGTAGCCCCCGGGAGCTAAGTTATGAAAAACTGTTTTTT
TRBJ2-1 NA TRBV19 14 NA CASKKTSGYNEQFF TGTGCCAGTAAAAAGACTTCCGGCTACAATGAGCAGTTCTTC
TRBJ1-2 once TRBV7-9 15 TRBD1 CASSSSGGVGYGYTF TGTGCCAGCAGCTCTTCAGGGGGCGTCGGCTATGGCTACACCTTC
TRBJ1-1 NA TRBV4-1 18 TRBD1 CASSQDSGTEKMNTEAFF TGCGCCAGCAGCCAAGATTCTGGGACAGAGAAGATGAACACTGAAGCTTTCTTT
TRBJ2-2 NA TRBV5-1 15 NA CASSLGGSVTGELFF TGCGCCAGCAGCTTGGGAGGATCCGTCACCGGGGAGCTGTTTTTT
TRBJ1-6 NA TRBV5-4 15 NA CASSLGGQQRSPLHF TGTGCCAGCAGCTTGGGTGGGCAACAACGTTCACCCCTCCACTTT
TRBJ2-5 NA TRBV19 14 TRBD1 CASRGTGEGKTQYF TGTGCCAGTAGAGGGACAGGGGAAGGAAAGACCCAGTACTTC
TRBJ1-1 NA TRBV5-4 14 TRBD1 CASGSGQWNTEAFF TGTGCCAGCGGCTCGGGACAGTGGAACACTGAAGCTTTCTTT
TRBJ2-5 NA TRBV27 14 NA CASSLREDQETQYF TGTGCCAGCAGTTTAAGGGAGGACCAAGAGACCCAGTACTTC
TRBJ2-5 NA TRBV5-1 12 NA CASSLDRESQYF TGCGCCAGCAGCTTGGATCGCGAGTCCCAGTACTTC
TRBJ2-1 NA TRBV14 13 TRBD2 CASSFTSADEQFF TGTGCCAGCAGCTTCACTAGCGCAGATGAGCAGTTCTTC
TRBJ2-5 few TRBV6-1 15 TRBD1 CASRGDRGRRETQYF TGTGCCAGCAGAGGGGACAGGGGGCGTCGGGAGACCCAGTACTTC